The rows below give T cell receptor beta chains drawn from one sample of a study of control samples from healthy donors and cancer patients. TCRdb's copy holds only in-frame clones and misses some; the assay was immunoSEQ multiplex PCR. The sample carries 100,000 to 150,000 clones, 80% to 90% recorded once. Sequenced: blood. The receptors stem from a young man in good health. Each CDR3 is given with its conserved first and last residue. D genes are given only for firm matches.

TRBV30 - CAWSPGGRQPQHF
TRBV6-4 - CASSALQGDTQYF
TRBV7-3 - CASSLVAESTDTQYF
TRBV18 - CASSPNSLSAKNIQYF
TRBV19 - CASSMSGMNTEAFF
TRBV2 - CASSEAPGGGSPLHF
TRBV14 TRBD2 CASSQGLAVGETQYF
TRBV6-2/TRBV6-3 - CASSYNTQYF
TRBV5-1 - CASSPRTLSREKLFF
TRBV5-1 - CASSFDPPRETQYF
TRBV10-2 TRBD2 CASSESGGGLETQYF
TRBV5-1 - CASSYTGTRVSTEAFF
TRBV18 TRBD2 CASSPRALAGEIYEQYF
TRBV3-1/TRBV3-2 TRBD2 CASSQDHGGGETQYF
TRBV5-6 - CASSYLKSGVSADSPLHF
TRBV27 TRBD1 CASSSRTGGNSPLHF
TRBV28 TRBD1 CASSPLRGQGANEKLFF
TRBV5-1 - CASSLVGTGDERVF
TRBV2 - CASSEEGSQHF
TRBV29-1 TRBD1 CSVEVQGDTEAFF
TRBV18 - CASSPPTLNTGELFF
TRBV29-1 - CSARGPEGEKLFF
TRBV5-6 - CASSLISNTGELFF
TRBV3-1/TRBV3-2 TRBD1 CASGQGAGTEAFF
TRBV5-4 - CASTWPGSGYGYTF
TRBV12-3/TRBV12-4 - CASSLAGERGYTF
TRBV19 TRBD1 CASSIGIRGMARAGNQPQHF
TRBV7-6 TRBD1 CASSPLTGTVPDPEAFF
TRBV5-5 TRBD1 CASSLGRTGTEAFF
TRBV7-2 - CASSLGAANTEAFF
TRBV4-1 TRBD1 CASSQDRGLREQFF
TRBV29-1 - CSVPAGFQYGYTF
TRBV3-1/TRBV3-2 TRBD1 CASSPSPDRGQFF
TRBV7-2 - CASSLAGSMNTEAFF
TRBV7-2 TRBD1 CASSDGQGIVTEAFF
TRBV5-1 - CASSYQGFIRAGELFF
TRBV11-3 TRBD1 CASSFDRDEKLFF
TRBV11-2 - CASSWHNSPLHF
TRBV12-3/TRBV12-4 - CASSPQGYQPQHF
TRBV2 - CASSRMGGSSYNEQFF
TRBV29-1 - CSVVASQSRTDTQYF
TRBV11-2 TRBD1 CASSPGQGYGYTF
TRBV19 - CASQVGVSYNEQFF
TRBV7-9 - CASSLSGGGYTF
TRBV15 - CATSSTPGQQPQHF
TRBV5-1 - CASSEGQYNSPLHF
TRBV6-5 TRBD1 CASSYTDRGRYTF
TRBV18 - CASSPTGAMDTEAFF
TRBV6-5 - CASHAGGVGVSYTF
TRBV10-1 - CASRSPAGYRNQPQHF
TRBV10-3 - CAISERRGTANYGYTF
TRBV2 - CASRPTQENYGYTF
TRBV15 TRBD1 CATSGGQPNQPQHF
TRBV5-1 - CASSWGRLAKNIQYF
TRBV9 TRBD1 CASSVALQGVDLTF
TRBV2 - CASSEWVYEQYF
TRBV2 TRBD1 CASGDRAGGELFF
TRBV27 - CASRTLKNSGNTIYF
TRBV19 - CASSQLPGGRETQYF